This T cell receptor beta chain was recovered during a study of cytotoxic CD8 clonotypes in ibrutinib-treated CLL. Study results and caveats: T-cell clonality at baseline went above that of age-matched healthy donors and rose and fell with circulating CD8+ T-cell counts.

Sequenced by immunoSEQ multiplex PCR; TCRdb stores in-frame clones only, minus some. The repertoire holds 100,000 to 150,000 clones, with 70% to 90% as singletons. This clone was detected only a few times. The target antigen is unknown. Germline V CDR1 and CDR2: SGHRS, YFSETQ. Trimming stripped 3 bases from V and 7 bases from J, with 23 bases between. This CDR3 has 17 amino acids. The rearrangement uses TRBV5-1 and TRBJ2-1; tentative D call: TRBD2 (6 bases). This sequence originates from a human donor with chronic lymphocytic leukemia. Sequencing was performed on PBMCs, taken after 24 months of ibrutinib treatment. CDR3 DNA sequence: TGCGCCAGCAGCTACACCGAGGGCCGTCTGGAGGGGAATGAGCAGTTCTTC. This gives the protein CASSYTEGRLEGNEQFF.